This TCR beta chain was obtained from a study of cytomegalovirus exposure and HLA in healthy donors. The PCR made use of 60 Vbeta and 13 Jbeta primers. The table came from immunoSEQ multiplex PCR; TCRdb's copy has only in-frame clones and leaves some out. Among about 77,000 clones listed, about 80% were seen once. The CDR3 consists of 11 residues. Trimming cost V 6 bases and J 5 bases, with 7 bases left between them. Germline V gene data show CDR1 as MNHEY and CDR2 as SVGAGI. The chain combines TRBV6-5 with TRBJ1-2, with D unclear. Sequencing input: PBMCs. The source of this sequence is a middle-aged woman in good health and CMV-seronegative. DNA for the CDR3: TGTGCCAGCAGATCAGGATATGGCTACACCTTC. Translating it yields CASRSGYGYTF.